The 8 T cell receptor beta chains below were found in one sample sequenced in a study of blood T cell repertoires in COVID-19. Sequencing used immunoSEQ multiplex PCR; TCRdb keeps in-frame clones, though not all of them. The table records some 270,000 clones, about four fifths of them present only once. Sample: PBMCs or T cells enriched from blood (not recorded which). These receptors came from a man over 45 who had recovered from COVID-19.

J is TRBJ2-7 and V is TRBV11-3, with 13 bases matching TRBD2. This CDR3 spans 16 amino acids. The ends lost 1 base at V and 6 bases at J; junction bases unmatched: 6. Germline CDR1 reads SGHNT; CDR2 reads YENEEA. The CDR3 loop is CASSLGGLAGFLEQYF. Here the CDR3 DNA reads TGTGCCAGCAGCTTAGGGGGACTAGCGGGGTTCCTCGAGCAGTACTTC.

To note about this clone: One junction end does not reproduce the germline sequence, and a read error may be involved. This sequence joins TRBV4-3 and TRBJ2-2, with D unclear. The CDR3 totals 14 residues. Germline V gene lookup returns CDR1 LGHNA and CDR2 YSLEER. CDR3 in amino acids: CASNQARNTGELFF. Written as DNA, the CDR3 is TGCGCCAGCAACCAAGCTAGGAACACCGGGGAGCTGTTTTTT.

The V call is TRBV5-1, the J call TRBJ2-5; D possibly corresponds to TRBD1 (5 bases). CDR3 length: 15 amino acids. CDR1 is SGHRS, CDR2 YFSETQ, per germline. V gave up 4 bases and J gave up 4 bases, with 17 bases separating them. In DNA, the CDR3 is TGCGCCAGCAGCGCATCGCAGGGTGGGATAGAGACCCAGTACTTC. This sequence encodes CASSASQGGIETQYF.

The V and J genes are TRBV4-2 and TRBJ1-5, with D hard to call. Germline assignment: CDR1 LGHNA and CDR2 YNFKEQ. The ends were cut back, 0 bases at V and 0 bases at J, with 12 bases in the middle. There are 17 residues in the CDR3. DNA for the CDR3: TGTGCCAGCAGCCAAGAGGTCGCAGACATTAGCAATCAGCCCCAGCATTTT. It encodes CASSQEVADISNQPQHF.

The rearrangement joins TRBV10-3 to TRBJ1-1; 8 nucleotides agree with TRBD1. Per germline, CDR1 ENHRY and CDR2 SYGVKD. J gave up 1 base and V 6 bases, and 1 base lay outside the gene matches. CDR3 length: 13 amino acids. In nucleotides, the CDR3 is TGTGCCATCAGAGACAGGGGGAACACTGAAGCTTTCTTT. Amino acid sequence: CAIRDRGNTEAFF.

Only one count was recorded for this clone. The chain employs TRBV6-6 and TRBJ2-7; D is uncertain. V lost 8 bases, J lost 7 bases, and 18 bases lay in between. CDR3 length: 13 residues. CDR1 is MNHNY, CDR2 SVGAGI, per germline (reference sequence). The CDR3 DNA reads TGTGCCAGCGGCCCCCAACCTCGTTCTGAGCAGTACTTC. The encoded protein is CASGPQPRSEQYF.

The table lists this clone with a count of one. The rearrangement joins TRBV24-1 to TRBJ2-5; D perhaps matches TRBD1 (5 bases). The germline V gene has CDR1 KGHDR and CDR2 SFDVKD. The CDR3 extends over 14 amino acids. Trimming took 8 bases from V and 2 from J, leaving 14 bases between them. In nucleotides, the CDR3 is TGTGCCACCATAGTTGTCCGACAGCAAGAGACCCAGTACTTC. Translation: CATIVVRQQETQYF.

In this sample, this clone turned up once. The V call is TRBV19, the J call TRBJ2-1; TRBD2 matches 12 bases. J lost 10 bases, V lost 3 bases, and 7 bases had no gene match. Germline V lookup: CDR1 LNHDA, CDR2 SQIVND (reference sequence). The CDR3 has 15 residues. CDR3 amino acids: CASSILAGGVAEQFF. Written as DNA, the CDR3 is TGTGCCAGTAGTATTCTAGCGGGAGGGGTAGCCGAGCAGTTCTTC.